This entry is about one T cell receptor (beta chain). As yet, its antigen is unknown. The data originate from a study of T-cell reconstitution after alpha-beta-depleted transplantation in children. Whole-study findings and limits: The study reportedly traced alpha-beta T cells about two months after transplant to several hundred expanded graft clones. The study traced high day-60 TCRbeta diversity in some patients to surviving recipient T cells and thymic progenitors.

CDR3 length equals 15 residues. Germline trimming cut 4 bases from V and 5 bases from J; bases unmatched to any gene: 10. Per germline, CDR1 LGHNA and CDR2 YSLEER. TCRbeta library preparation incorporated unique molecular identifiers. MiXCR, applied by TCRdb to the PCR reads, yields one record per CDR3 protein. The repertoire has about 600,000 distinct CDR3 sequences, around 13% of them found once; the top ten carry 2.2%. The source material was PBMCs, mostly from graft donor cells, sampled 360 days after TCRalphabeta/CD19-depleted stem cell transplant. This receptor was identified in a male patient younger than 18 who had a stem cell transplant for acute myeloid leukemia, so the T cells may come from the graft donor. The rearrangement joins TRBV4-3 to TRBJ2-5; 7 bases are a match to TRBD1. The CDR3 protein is CASSRSRGPGETQYF. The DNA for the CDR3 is TGCGCCAGCAGCCGCTCGAGGGGGCCGGGGGAGACCCAGTACTTC.